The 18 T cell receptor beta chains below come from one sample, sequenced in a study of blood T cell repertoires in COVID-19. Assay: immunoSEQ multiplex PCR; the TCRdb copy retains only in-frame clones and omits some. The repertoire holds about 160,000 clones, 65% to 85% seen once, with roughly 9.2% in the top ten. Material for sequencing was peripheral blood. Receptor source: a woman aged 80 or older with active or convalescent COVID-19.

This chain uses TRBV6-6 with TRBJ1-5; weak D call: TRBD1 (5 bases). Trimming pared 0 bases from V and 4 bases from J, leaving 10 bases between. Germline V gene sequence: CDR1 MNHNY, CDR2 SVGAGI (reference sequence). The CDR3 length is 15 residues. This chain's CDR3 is CASSYSAGGNQPQHF. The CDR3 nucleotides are TGTGCCAGCAGTTACTCGGCCGGGGGGAATCAGCCCCAGCATTTT.

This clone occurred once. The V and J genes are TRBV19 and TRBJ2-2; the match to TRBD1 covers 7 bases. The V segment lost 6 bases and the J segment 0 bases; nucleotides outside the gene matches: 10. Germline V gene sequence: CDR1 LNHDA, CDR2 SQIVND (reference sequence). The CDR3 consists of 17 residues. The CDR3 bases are TGTGCCAGTAGCGAACCAAGACAGGGCTCGAACACCGGGGAGCTGTTTTTT. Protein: CASSEPRQGSNTGELFF.

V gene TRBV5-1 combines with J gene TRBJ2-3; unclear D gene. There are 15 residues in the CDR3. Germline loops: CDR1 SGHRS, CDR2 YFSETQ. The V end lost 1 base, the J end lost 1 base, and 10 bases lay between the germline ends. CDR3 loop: CASSLRVGGTDTQYF. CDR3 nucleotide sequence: TGCGCCAGCAGCTTGCGGGTCGGTGGCACAGATACGCAGTATTTT.

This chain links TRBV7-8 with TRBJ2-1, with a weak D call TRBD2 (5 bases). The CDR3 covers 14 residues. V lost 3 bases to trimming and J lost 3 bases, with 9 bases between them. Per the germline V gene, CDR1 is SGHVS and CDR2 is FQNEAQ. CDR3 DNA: TGTGCCAGCAGCTTCGAACGGGGCTACAATGAGCAGTTCTTC. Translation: CASSFERGYNEQFF.

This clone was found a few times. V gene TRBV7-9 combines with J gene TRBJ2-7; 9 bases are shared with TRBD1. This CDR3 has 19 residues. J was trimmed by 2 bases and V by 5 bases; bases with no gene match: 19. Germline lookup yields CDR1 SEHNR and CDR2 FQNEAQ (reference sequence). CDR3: CASSPISRSRDRAPYEQYF. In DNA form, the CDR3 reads TGTGCCAGCAGCCCCATCAGCCGATCCCGGGACAGGGCTCCCTACGAGCAGTACTTC. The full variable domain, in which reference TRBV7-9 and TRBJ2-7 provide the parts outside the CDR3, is DTGVSQNPRHKITKRGQNVTFRCDPISEHNRLYWYRQTLGQGPEFLTYFQNEAQLEKSRLLSDRFSAERPKGSFSTLEIQRTEQGDSAMYLCASSPISRSRDRAPYEQYFGPGTRLTVT.

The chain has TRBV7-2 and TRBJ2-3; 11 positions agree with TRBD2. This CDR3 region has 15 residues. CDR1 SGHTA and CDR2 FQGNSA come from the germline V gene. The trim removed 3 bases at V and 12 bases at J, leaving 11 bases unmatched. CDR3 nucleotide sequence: TGTGCCAGCAGCTTGTTAGCGGGGGGGCCTCTAGGTCAGTATTTT. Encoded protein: CASSLLAGGPLGQYF.

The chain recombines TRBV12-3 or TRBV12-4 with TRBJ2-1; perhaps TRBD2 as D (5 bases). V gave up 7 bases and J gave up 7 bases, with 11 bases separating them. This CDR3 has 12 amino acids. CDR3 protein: CASTYGVNEQFF. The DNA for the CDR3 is TGTGCCAGCACCTACGGGGTTAATGAGCAGTTCTTC.

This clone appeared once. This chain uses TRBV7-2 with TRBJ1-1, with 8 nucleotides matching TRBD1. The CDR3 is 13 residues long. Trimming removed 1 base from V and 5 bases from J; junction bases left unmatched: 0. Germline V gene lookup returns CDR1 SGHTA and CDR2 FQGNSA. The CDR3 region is CASSLGDRTEAFF. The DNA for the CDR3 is TGTGCCAGCAGCTTAGGGGACAGGACTGAAGCTTTCTTT.

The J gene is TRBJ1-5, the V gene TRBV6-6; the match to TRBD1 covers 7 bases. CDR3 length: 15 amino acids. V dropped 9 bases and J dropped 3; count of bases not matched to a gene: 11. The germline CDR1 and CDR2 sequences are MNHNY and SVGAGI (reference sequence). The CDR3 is CASQGGPSLNQPQHF. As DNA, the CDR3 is TGTGCCAGTCAAGGGGGCCCATCCCTCAATCAGCCCCAGCATTTT.

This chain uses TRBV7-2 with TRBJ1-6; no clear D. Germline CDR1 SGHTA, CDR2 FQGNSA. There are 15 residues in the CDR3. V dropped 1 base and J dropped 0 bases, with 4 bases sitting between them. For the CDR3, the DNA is TGTGCCAGCAGCTTAGATCTCTCCTATAATTCACCCCTCCACTTT. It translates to CASSLDLSYNSPLHF.

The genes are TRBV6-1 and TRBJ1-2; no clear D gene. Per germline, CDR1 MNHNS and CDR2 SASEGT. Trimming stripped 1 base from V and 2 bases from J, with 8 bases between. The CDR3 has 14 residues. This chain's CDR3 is CASSEVGANYGYTF. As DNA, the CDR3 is TGTGCCAGCAGTGAAGTAGGAGCAAACTATGGCTACACCTTC.

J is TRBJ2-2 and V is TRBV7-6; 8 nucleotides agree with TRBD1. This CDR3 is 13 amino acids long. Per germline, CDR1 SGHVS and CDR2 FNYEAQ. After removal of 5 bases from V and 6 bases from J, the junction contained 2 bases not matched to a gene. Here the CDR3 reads CASSRQGSGELFF. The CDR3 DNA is TGTGCCAGCAGCCGACAGGGGTCCGGGGAGCTGTTTTTT.

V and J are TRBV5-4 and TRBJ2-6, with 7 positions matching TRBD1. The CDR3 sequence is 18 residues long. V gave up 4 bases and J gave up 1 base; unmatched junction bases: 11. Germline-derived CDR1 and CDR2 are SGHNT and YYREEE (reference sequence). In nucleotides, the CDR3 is TGTGCCAGCAGCGGCCGACAGGGATCGACTTCTGGGGCCAACGTCCTGACTTTC. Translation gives CASSGRQGSTSGANVLTF.

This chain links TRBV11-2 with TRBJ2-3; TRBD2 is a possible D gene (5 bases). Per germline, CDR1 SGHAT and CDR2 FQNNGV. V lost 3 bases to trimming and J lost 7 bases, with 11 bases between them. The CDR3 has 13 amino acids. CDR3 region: CASSFPSFNTQYF. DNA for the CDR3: TGTGCCAGCAGCTTCCCTAGCTTCAATACGCAGTATTTT.

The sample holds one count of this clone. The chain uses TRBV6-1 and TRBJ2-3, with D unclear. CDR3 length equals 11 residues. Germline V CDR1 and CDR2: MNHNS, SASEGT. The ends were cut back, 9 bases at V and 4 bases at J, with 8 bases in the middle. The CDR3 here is CASNEADTQYF. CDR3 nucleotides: TGTGCCAGTAATGAGGCAGATACGCAGTATTTT.

The CDR3 here is CASSQGRIGYTF. CDR3 in DNA: TGTGCCAGCAGCCAAGGTCGTATTGGCTACACCTTC. The chain uses TRBV14 and TRBJ1-2, with no clear D. V lost 1 base to trimming and J lost 7 bases, with 7 bases between them. Germline loops: CDR1 SGHDN, CDR2 FVKESK. The CDR3 totals 12 residues. The variable domain in full, completed from reference TRBV14 and TRBJ1-2, reads EAGVTQFPSHSVIEKGQTVTLRCDPISGHDNLYWYRRVMGKEIKFLLHFVKESKQDESGMPNNRFLAERTGGTYSTLKVQPAELEDSGVYFCASSQGRIGYTFGSGTRLTVV.

The CDR3 nucleotides are TGTGCCAGCAGCGTAGCGGGGGCCAACGTCCTGACTTTC. Amino acids: CASSVAGANVLTF. The chain employs TRBV9 and TRBJ2-6; D call uncertain. Germline values: CDR1 SGDLS, CDR2 YYNGEE. The CDR3 length is 13 residues. V was clipped by 0 bases and J by 4 bases, with 2 bases between them.

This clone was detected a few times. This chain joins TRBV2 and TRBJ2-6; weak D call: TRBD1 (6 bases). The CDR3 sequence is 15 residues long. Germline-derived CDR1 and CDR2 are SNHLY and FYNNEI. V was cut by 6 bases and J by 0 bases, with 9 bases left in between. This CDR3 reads CASRRTDSGANVLTF. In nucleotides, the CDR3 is TGTGCCAGCAGACGGACAGACTCTGGGGCCAACGTCCTGACTTTC.